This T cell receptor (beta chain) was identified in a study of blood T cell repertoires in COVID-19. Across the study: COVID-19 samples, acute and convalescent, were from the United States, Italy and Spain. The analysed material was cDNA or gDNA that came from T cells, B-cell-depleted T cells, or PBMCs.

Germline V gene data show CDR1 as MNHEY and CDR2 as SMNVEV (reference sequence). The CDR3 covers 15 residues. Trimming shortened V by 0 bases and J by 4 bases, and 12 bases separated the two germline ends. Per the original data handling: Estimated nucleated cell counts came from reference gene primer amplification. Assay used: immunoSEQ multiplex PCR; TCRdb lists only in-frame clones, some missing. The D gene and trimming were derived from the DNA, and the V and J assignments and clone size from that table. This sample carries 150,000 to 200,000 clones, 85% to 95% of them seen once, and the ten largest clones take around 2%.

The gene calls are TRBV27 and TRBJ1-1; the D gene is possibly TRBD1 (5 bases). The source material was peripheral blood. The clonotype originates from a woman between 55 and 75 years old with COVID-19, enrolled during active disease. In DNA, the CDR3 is TGTGCCAGCAGTTTATCGGCAGGGTCGCGCACTGAAGCTTTCTTT. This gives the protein CASSLSAGSRTEAFF.